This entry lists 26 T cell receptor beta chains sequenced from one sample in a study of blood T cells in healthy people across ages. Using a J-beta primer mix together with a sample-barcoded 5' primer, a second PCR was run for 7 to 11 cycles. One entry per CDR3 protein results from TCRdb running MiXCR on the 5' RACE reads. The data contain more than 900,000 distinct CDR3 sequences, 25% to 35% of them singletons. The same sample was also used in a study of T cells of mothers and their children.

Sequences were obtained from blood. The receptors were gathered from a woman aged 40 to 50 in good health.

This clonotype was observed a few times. CDR3 in amino acids: CASSFLGPSDGYTF. The CDR3 bases are TGTGCCAGCAGTTTTTTAGGCCCTTCAGATGGCTACACCTTC. The chain recombines TRBV12-3 or TRBV12-4 with TRBJ1-2; D unresolved. The CDR3 runs 14 residues. The germline V and J ends were trimmed by 3 bases and 6 bases, with 14 bases remaining between them.

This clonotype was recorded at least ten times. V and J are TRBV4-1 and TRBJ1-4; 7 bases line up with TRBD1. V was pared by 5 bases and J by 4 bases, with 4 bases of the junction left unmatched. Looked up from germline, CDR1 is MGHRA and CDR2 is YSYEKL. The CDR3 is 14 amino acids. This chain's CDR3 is CASSRQGNNEKLFF. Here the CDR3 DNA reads TGCGCCAGCAGCAGACAGGGTAATAATGAAAAACTGTTTTTT.

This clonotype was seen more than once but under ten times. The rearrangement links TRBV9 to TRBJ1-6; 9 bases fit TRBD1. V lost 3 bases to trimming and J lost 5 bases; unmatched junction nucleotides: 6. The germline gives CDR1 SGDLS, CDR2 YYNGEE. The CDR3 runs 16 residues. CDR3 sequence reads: CASSGTGTGHNSPLHF. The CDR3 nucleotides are TGTGCCAGCAGCGGAACCGGGACAGGGCATAATTCACCCCTCCACTTT. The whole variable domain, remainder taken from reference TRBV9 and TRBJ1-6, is DSGVTQTPKHLITATGQRVTLRCSPRSGDLSVYWYQQSLDQGLQFLIQYYNGEERAKGNILERFSAQQFPDLHSELNLSSLELGDSALYFCASSGTGTGHNSPLHFGNGTRLTVT.

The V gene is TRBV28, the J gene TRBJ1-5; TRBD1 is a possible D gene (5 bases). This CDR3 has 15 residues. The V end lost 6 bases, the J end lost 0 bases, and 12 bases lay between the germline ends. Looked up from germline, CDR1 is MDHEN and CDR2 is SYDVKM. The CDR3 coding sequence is TGTGCCAGCAGCTCCGCTCAGGGTAGCAATCAGCCCCAGCATTTT. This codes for CASSSAQGSNQPQHF. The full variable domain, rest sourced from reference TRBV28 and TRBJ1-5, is DVKVTQSSRYLVKRTGEKVFLECVQDMDHENMFWYRQDPGLGLRLIYFSYDVKMKEKGDIPEGYSVSREKKERFSLILESASTNQTSMYLCASSSAQGSNQPQHFGDGTRLSIL.

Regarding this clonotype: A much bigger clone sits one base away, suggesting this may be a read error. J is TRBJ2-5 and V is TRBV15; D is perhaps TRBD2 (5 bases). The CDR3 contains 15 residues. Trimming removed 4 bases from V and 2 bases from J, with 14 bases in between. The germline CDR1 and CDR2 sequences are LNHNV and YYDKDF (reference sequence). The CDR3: CATSNRGVGQETQYF. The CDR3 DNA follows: TGTGCCACCAGCAATCGGGGAGTTGGGCAAGAGACCCAGTACTTC.

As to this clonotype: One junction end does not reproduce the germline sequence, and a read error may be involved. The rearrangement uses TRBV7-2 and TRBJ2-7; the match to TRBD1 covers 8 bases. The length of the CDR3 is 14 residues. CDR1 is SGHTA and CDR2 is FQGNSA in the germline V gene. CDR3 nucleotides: TGTGCCAGCAGCAGGGGACAGGACCCCTACGAGCAGTACTTT. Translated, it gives CASSRGQDPYEQYF.

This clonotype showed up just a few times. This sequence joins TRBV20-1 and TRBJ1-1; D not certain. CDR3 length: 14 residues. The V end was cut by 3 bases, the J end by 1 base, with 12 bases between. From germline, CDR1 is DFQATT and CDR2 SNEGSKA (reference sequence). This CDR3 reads CSAREERRNTEAFF. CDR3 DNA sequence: TGCAGTGCTAGGGAAGAGAGGAGGAACACTGAAGCTTTCTTT.

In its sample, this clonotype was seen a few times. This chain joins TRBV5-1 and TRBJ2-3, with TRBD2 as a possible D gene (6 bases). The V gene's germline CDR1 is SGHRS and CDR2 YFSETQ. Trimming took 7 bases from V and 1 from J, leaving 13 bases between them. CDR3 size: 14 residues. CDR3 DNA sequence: TGCGCCAGCGGCCCAGCTAGCGGCACAGATACGCAGTATTTT. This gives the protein CASGPASGTDTQYF.

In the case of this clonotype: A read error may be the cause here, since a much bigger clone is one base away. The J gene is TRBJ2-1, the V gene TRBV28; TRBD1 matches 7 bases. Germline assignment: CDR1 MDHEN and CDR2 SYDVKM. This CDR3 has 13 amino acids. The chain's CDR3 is CATDRESCNEQFF. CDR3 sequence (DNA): TGTGCCACCGACAGGGAATCCTGCAATGAGCAGTTCTTC. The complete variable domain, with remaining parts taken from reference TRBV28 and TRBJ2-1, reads DVKVTQSSRYLVKRTGEKVFLECVQDMDHENMFWYRQDPGLGLRLIYFSYDVKMKEKGDIPEGYSVSREKKERFSLILESASTNQTSMYLCATDRESCNEQFFGPGTRLTVL.

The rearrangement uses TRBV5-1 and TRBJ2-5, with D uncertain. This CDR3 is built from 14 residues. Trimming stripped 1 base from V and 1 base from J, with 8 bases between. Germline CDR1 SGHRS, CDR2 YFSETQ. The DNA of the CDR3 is TGCGCCAGCAGCTTGCTTAGCATCCAAGAGACCCAGTACTTC. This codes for CASSLLSIQETQYF.

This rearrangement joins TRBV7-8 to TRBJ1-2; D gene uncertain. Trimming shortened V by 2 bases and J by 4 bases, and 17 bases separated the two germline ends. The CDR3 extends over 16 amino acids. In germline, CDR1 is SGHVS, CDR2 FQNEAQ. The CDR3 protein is CASSLTLQSEAYGYTF. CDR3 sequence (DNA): TGTGCCAGCAGCTTAACTCTGCAGAGTGAAGCCTATGGCTACACCTTC.

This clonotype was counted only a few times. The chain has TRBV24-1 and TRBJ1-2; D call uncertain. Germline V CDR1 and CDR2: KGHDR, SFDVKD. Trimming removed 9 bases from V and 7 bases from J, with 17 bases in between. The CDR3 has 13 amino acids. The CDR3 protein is CATEARPLGGYTF. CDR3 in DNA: TGTGCCACCGAAGCGCGTCCCCTAGGTGGCTACACCTTC.

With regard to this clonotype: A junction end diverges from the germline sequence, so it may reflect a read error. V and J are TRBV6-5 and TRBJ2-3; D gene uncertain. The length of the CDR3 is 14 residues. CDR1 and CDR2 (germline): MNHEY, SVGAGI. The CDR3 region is CASSYSISSDTQYF. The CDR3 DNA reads TGTGCTAGCAGTTACTCGATCAGTTCAGATACGCAGTATTTT.

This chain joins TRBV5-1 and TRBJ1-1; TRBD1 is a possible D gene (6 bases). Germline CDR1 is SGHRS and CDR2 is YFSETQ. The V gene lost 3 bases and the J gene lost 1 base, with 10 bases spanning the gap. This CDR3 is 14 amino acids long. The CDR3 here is CASSWEQGNTEAFF. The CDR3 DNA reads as TGCGCCAGCAGCTGGGAACAGGGGAACACTGAAGCTTTCTTT.

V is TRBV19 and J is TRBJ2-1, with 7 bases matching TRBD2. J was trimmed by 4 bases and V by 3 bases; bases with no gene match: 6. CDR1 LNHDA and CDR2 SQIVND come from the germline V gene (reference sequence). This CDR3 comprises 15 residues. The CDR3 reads CASSIRAGLYNEQFF. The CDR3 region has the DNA TGTGCCAGTAGTATTAGAGCGGGGCTATACAATGAGCAGTTCTTC.

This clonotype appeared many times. CDR3 sequence: CASSPNTGLRSYEQYF. CDR3 DNA sequence: TGTGCCAGCAGCCCCAACACAGGGCTACGCTCCTACGAGCAGTACTTC. The chain links TRBV12-3 or TRBV12-4 to TRBJ2-7; maybe TRBD1 (6 bases). The CDR3 totals 16 residues. Deletions cut 6 bases from V and 0 bases from J, with 18 bases between.

In DNA, the CDR3 is TGCAGTGCTAGAGGTAGTAGCCAGGCAGATACGCAGTATTTT. Its translation is CSARGSSQADTQYF. This chain uses TRBV20-1 with TRBJ2-3; D gene ambiguous. Germline V gene sequence: CDR1 DFQATT, CDR2 SNEGSKA (reference sequence). The CDR3 runs 14 residues. Trimming left V 1 base short and J 4 bases short, with 12 bases between.

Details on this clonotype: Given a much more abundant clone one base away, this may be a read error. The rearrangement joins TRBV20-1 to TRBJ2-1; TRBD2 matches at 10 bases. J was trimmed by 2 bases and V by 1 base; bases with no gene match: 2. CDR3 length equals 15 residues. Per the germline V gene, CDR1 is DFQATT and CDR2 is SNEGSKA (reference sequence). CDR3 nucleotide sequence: TGCAGTGCTAGAGGGACTAGCGGAACCTACAATGAGCAGTTCTTC. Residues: CSARGTSGTYNEQFF.

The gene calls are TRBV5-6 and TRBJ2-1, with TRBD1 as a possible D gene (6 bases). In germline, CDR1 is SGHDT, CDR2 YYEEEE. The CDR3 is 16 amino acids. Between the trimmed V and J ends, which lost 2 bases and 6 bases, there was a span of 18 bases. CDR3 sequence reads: CASSLQGYGYSNEQFF. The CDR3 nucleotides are TGTGCCAGCAGCTTACAGGGATACGGGTACAGCAATGAGCAGTTCTTC.

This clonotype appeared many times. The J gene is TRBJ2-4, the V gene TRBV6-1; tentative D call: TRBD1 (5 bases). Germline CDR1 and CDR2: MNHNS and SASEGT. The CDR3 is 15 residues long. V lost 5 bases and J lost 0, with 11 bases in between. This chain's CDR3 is CASSIDSLAKNIQYF. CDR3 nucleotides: TGTGCCAGCAGTATCGACAGTCTAGCCAAAAACATTCAGTACTTC.

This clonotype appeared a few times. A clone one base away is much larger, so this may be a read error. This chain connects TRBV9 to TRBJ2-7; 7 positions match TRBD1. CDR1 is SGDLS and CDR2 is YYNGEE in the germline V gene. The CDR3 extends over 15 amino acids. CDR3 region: CASSVGVDRSYGQYF. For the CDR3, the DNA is TGTGCCAGCAGCGTAGGTGTGGACAGGTCCTACGGGCAGTACTTC.

The CDR3 loop is CSARAGTGALYEQYF. The CDR3 DNA reads TGCAGTGCCCGGGCGGGGACAGGGGCCCTCTACGAGCAGTACTTC. The chain combines TRBV20-1 with TRBJ2-7; 10 bases are a match to TRBD1. The CDR3 has 15 amino acids. Trimming at V came to 6 bases and at J to 3 bases, leaving 11 bases not matched to a gene. Germline V gene lookup returns CDR1 DFQATT and CDR2 SNEGSKA (reference sequence).

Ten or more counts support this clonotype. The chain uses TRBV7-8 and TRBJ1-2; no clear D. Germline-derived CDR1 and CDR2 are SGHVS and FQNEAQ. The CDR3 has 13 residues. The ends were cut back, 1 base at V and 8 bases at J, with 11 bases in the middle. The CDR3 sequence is CASSLESFGGYTF. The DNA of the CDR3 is TGTGCCAGCAGCTTAGAGAGCTTTGGGGGCTACACCTTC.

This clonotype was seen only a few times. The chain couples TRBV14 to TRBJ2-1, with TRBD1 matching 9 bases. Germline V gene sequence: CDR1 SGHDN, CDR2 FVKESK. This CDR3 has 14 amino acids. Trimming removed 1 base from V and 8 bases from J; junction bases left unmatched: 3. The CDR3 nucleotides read TGTGCCAGCAGCCAAGGGACAGGGGTTTATGAGCAGTTCTTC. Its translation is CASSQGTGVYEQFF.

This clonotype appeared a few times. The CDR3 bases are TGTGCCAGCAGCCGACGTGCAGGGGTCTCTGGAAACACCATATATTTT. It specifies CASSRRAGVSGNTIYF. This sequence joins TRBV5-6 and TRBJ1-3, with D perhaps TRBD1 (6 bases). The CDR3 consists of 16 residues. Germline assignment: CDR1 SGHDT and CDR2 YYEEEE. V lost 4 bases and J 0 bases, leaving 14 bases between the germline ends. Supplemented by reference TRBV5-6 and TRBJ1-3, the full variable domain reads DAGVTQSPTHLIKTRGQQVTLRCSPKSGHDTVSWYQQALGQGPQFIFQYYEEEERQRGNFPDRFSGHQFPNYSSELNVNALLLGDSALYLCASSRRAGVSGNTIYFGEGSWLTVV.

CDR3 DNA: TGTGCCAGCAGTTTCCCGGGGGGTAGTCCACCCCTCCACTTT. Amino acids: CASSFPGGSPPLHF. The chain employs TRBV28 and TRBJ1-6; D is possibly TRBD1 (5 bases). The CDR3 has 14 residues. Looked up from germline, CDR1 is MDHEN and CDR2 is SYDVKM. Trimming removed 3 bases from V and 11 bases from J, with 14 bases in between.